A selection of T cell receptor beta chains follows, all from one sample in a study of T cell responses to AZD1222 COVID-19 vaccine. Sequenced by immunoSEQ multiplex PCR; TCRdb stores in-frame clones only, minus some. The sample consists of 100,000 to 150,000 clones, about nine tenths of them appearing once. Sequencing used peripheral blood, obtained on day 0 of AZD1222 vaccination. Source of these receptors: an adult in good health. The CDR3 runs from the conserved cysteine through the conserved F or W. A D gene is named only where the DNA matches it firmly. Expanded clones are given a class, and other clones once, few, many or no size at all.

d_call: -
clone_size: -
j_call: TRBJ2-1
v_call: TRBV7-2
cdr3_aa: CASSLDSSYNEQFF
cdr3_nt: TGTGCCAGCAGCTTAGATAGTTCCTACAATGAGCAGTTCTTC

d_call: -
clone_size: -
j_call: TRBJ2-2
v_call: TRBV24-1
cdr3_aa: CATRGTGNTGELFF
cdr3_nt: TGTGCCACCAGGGGGACGGGGAACACCGGGGAGCTGTTTTTT

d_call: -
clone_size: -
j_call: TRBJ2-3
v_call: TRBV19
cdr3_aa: CASKDGPSTDTQYF
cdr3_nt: TGTGCCAGTAAAGACGGCCCCAGCACAGATACGCAGTATTTT

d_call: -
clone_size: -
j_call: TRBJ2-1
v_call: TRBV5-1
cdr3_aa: CASSWGRIDEQFF
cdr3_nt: TGCGCCAGCAGCTGGGGGAGGATAGATGAGCAGTTCTTC

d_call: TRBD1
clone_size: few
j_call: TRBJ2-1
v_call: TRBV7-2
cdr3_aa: CASSLAATGRNNEQFF
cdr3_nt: TGTGCCAGCAGCTTAGCGGCGACAGGGCGTAACAATGAGCAGTTCTTC

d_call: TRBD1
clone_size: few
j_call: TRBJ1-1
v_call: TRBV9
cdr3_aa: CASSAGTANTEAFF
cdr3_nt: TGTGCCAGCAGCGCCGGGACAGCGAACACTGAAGCTTTCTTT

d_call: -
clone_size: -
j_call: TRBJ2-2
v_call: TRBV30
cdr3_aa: CAWSGAGRFAGELFF
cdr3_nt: TGTGCCTGGAGTGGGGCAGGGCGGTTCGCCGGGGAGCTGTTTTTT

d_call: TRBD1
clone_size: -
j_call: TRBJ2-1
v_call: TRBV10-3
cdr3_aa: CAIGQVGDEQFF
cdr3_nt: TGTGCCATCGGACAGGTTGGGGATGAGCAGTTCTTC

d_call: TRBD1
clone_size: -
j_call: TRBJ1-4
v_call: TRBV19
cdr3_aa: CATGTGATNEKLFF
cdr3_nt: TGTGCCACCGGGACAGGGGCAACTAATGAAAAACTGTTTTTT

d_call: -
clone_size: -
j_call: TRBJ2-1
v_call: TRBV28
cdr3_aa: CASSSSAGPGNEQFF
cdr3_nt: TGTGCCAGCAGTTCCAGCGCAGGCCCTGGGAATGAGCAGTTCTTC

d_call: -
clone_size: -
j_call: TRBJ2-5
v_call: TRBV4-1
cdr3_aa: CASSHSGYQETQYF
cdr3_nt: TGCGCCAGCAGCCATTCAGGGTACCAAGAGACCCAGTACTTC

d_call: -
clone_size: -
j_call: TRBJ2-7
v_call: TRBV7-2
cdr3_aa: CASRVGGASGPYEQYF
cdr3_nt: TGTGCCAGCAGGGTGGGGGGGGCTAGCGGCCCCTACGAGCAGTACTTC

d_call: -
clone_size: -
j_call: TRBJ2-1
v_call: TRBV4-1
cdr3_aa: CASSQSDGYEQFF
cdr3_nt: TGCGCCAGCAGCCAATCGGACGGGTATGAGCAGTTCTTC

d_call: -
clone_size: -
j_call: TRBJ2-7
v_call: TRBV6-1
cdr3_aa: CASSDRGSQQYF
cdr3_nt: TGTGCCAGCAGTGATCGGGGGAGTCAGCAGTACTTC

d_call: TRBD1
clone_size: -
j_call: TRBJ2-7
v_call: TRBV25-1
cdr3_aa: CASSETGAYEQYF
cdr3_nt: TGTGCCAGCAGTGAAACAGGGGCCTACGAGCAGTACTTC

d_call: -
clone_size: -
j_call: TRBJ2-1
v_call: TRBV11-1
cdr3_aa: CASSPGSGYNEQFF
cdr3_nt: TGTGCCAGCAGCCCCGGGAGTGGGTACAATGAGCAGTTCTTC

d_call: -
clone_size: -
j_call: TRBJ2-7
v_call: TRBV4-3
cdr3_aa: CASSQGGTDTYEQYF
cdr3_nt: TGCGCCAGCAGCCAAGGGGGGACGGACACCTACGAGCAGTACTTC

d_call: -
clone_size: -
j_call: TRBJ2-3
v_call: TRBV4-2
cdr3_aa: CASSQQAWRRGWHF
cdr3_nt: TGTGCCAGCAGCCAGCAAGCGTGGCGGAGGGGGTGGCATTTT

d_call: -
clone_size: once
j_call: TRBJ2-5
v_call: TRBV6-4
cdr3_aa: CASSVGAQETQYF
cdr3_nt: TGTGCCAGCAGTGTCGGGGCCCAAGAGACCCAGTACTTC

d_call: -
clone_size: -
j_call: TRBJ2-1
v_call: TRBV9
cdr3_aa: CASSYSQSSYNEQFF
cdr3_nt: TGTGCCAGCAGCTATTCGCAGAGTTCCTACAATGAGCAGTTCTTC

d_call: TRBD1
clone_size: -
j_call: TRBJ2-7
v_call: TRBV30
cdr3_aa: CAWGRQGPYHYEQYF
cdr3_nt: TGTGCCTGGGGGAGACAGGGTCCTTACCACTACGAGCAGTACTTC

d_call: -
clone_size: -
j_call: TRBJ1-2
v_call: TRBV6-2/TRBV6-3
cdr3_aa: CASSYKNPGRQYGYTF
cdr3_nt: TGTGCCAGCAGTTACAAAAACCCGGGGCGTCAATATGGCTACACCTTC

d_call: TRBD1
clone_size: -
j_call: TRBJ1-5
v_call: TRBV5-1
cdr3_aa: CASSPEGGGNQPQHF
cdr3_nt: TGCGCCAGCAGCCCCGAAGGGGGCGGCAATCAGCCCCAGCATTTT

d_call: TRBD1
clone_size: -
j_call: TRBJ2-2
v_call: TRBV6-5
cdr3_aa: CASRGDSSTGELFF
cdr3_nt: TGTGCCAGCAGAGGGGACAGCAGCACCGGGGAGCTGTTTTTT

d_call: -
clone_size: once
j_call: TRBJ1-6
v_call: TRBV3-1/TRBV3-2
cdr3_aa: CASSKTVGDSPLHF
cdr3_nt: TGTGCCAGCAGCAAGACGGTGGGGGATTCACCCCTCCACTTT

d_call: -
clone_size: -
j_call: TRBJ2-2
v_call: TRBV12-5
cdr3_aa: CASGFIEGYTGELFF
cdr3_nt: TGTGCTAGTGGTTTCATCGAGGGGTACACCGGGGAGCTGTTTTTT

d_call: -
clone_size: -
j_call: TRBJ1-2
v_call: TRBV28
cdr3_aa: CASSGAVGPSGGYTF
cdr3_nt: TGTGCCAGCAGTGGGGCGGTAGGCCCGTCGGGTGGCTACACCTTC

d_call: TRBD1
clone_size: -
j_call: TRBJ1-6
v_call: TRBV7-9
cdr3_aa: CASSLSGQVSSPLHF
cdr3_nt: TGTGCCAGCAGCTTATCGGGACAGGTGTCTTCACCCCTCCACTTT

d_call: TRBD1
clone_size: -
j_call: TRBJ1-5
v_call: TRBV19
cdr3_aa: CASSDRGEPQHF
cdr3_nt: TGTGCCAGTAGCGACAGGGGGGAGCCCCAGCATTTT

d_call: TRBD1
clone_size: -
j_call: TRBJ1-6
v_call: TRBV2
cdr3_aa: CASSVQGADSPLHF
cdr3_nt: TGTGCCAGCAGTGTCCAGGGGGCTGATTCACCCCTCCACTTT

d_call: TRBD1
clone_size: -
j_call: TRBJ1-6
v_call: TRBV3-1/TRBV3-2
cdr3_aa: CASSQDRGQGVSLHF
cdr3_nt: TGTGCCAGCAGCCAAGATAGGGGACAGGGGGTTAGCCTCCACTTT

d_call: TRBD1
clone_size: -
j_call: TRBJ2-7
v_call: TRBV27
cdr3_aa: CASRQDRAYEQYF
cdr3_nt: TGTGCCAGCAGGCAGGACAGGGCCTACGAGCAGTACTTC

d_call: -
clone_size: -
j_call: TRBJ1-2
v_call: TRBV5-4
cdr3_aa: CASSSGGNYGYTF
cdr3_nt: TGTGCCAGCAGCTCAGGTGGTAACTATGGCTACACCTTC

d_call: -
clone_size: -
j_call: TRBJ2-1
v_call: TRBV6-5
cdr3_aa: CASSYTGFDEQFF
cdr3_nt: TGTGCCAGCAGTTACACTGGGTTTGATGAGCAGTTCTTC

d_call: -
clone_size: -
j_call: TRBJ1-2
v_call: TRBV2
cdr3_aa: CASSVERANYGYTF
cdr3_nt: TGTGCCAGCAGTGTTGAGAGGGCTAACTATGGCTACACCTTC

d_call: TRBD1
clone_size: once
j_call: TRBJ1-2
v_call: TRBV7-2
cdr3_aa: CASSSETGGYGYTF
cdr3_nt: TGTGCCAGCAGCTCGGAGACAGGGGGATATGGCTACACCTTC

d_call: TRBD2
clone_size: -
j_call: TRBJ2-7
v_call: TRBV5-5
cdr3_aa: CASSLAASGTISYEQYF
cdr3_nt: TGTGCCAGCAGCTTGGCGGCTAGCGGAACTATATCCTACGAGCAGTACTTC

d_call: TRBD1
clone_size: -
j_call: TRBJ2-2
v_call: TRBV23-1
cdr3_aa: CASSPDRDSETGELFF
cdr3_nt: TGCGCCAGCAGTCCAGACCGGGACAGTGAGACCGGGGAGCTGTTTTTT

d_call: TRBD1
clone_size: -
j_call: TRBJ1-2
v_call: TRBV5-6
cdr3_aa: CASSLTGGGFKGYTF
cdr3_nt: TGTGCCAGCAGCTTGACAGGGGGCGGATTCAAGGGCTACACCTTC

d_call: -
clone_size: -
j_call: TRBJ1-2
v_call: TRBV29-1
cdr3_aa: CSVGSWGWGYTF
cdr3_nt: TGCAGCGTTGGGTCCTGGGGGTGGGGCTACACCTTC

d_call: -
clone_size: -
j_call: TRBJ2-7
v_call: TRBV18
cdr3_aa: CASSRGGSAGSYEQYF
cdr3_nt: TGTGCCAGCTCGAGGGGGGGGTCCGCCGGGAGTTACGAGCAGTACTTC

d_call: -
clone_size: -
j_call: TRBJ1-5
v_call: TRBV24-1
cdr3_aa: CATSDLSEEPQHF
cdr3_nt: TGTGCCACCAGTGATTTGTCTGAGGAGCCCCAGCATTTT